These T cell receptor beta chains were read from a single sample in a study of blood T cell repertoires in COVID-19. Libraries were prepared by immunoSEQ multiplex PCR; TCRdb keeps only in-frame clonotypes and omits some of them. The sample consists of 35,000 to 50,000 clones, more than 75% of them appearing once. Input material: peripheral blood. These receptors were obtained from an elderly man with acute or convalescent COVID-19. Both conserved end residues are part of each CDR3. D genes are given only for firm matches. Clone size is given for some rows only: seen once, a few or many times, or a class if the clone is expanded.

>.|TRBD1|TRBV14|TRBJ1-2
TGTGCCAGCAGCCCCCAGACAGGGTCCGGCTACACCTTC
CASSPQTGSGYTF
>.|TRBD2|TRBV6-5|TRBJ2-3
TGTGCCAGCAGCCACACTAGCGGGGGCCGGGATACGCAGTATTTT
CASSHTSGGRDTQYF
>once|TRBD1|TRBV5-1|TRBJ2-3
TGCGCCAGCAGGACCGGGACAGACACAGATACGCAGTATTTT
CASRTGTDTDTQYF
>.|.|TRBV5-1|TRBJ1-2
TGCGCCAGCAGCTTGTCCACGACCGAGGAACCCTATGGCTACACCTTC
CASSLSTTEEPYGYTF
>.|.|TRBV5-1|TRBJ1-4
TGCGCCAGCAGCCCAAAACAGGACGCCGCAACTAATGAAAAACTGTTTTTT
CASSPKQDAATNEKLFF
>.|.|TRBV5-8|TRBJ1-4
TGTGCCAGCAGCCTCGGTCCCTCGGGGAAACTGTTTTTT
CASSLGPSGKLFF
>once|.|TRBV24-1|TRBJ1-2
TGTGCCACCAGTAGGGGTGGGGCTTATGGCTACACCTTC
CATSRGGAYGYTF
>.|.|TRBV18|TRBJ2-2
TGTGCCAGCTCACTACAGAACACCGGGGAGCTGTTTTTT
CASSLQNTGELFF
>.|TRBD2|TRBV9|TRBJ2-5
TGTGCCAGCAGCCCCGCAGGGCTAGCGGGAGCGGTGGAGACCCAGTACTTC
CASSPAGLAGAVETQYF
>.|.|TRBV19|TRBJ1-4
TGTGCCAGTAGTAAGGATGGACAGAATGAAAAACTGTTTTTT
CASSKDGQNEKLFF
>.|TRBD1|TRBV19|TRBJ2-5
TGTGCCAGTAGTACCGACAGGGGAGAGACCCAGTACTTC
CASSTDRGETQYF
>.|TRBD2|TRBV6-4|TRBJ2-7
TGTGCCAGCGGGGGGGTGGAGCAGTACTTC
CASGGVEQYF
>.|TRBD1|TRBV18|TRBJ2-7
TGTGCCAGCTCACCAACCCAGGGGGCGGCCTACGAGCAGTACTTC
CASSPTQGAAYEQYF
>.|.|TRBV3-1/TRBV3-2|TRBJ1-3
TGTGCCAGCAGCCAATTTTTATACTCTGGAAACACCATATATTTT
CASSQFLYSGNTIYF
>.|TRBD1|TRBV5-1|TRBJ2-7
TGCGCCAGCAGCTTGGTGGGGACAGAGCAATACGAGCAGTACTTC
CASSLVGTEQYEQYF
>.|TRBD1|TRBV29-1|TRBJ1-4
TGCAGCGGGGGATACAGGGGGGAAAAACTGTTTTTT
CSGGYRGEKLFF
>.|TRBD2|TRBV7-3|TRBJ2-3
TGTGCCAGCAGCCCTAGCGGGGGGGCGGATACGCAGTATTTT
CASSPSGGADTQYF
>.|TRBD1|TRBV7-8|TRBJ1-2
TGTGCCAGCAGCGAGCAGGGGGCCCTGGGCTATGGCTACACCTTC
CASSEQGALGYGYTF
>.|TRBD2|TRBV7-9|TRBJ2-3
TGTGCCAGCAGCTTAGTGGGACTAGCGGGAGCAGATACGCAGTATTTT
CASSLVGLAGADTQYF
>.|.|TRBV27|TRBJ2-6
TGTGCCAGCAGTTCCCTGGCCAACGTCCTGACTTTC
CASSSLANVLTF
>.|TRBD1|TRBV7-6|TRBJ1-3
TGTGCCAGCAGCTTAGATACAGGGGGCCTTGGATCTGGAAACACCATATATTTT
CASSLDTGGLGSGNTIYF
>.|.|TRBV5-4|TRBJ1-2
TGTGCCAGCAGCCTAGCTGGACCGAACTATGGCTACACCTTC
CASSLAGPNYGYTF
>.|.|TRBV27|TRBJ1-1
TGTGCCAGCAGTTTCAAACGGACAGAGAGGAACACTGAAGCTTTCTTT
CASSFKRTERNTEAFF
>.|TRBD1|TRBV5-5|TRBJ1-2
TGTGCCAGCAGCTTATCCCCCGGGACAGGGATTAGAGGCTACACCTTC
CASSLSPGTGIRGYTF
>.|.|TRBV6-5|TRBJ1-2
TGTGCCAGCACGGCTCTGGGGGGAAATGGCTACACCTTC
CASTALGGNGYTF
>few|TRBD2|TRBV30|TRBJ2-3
TGTGCCTGGAGTGTCACGGGAGGGCCCGGAACGCAGTATTTT
CAWSVTGGPGTQYF
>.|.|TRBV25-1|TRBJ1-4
TGTGCCAGCTCTAGTTATGAAAAACTGTTTTTT
CASSSYEKLFF
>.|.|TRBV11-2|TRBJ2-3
TGTGCCAGCAGCTTATCCCCCCAGAGCACAGATACGCAGTATTTT
CASSLSPQSTDTQYF
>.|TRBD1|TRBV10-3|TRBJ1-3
TGTGCCACCGCGGGGACAGGGAGTGGGGACACCATATATTTT
CATAGTGSGDTIYF
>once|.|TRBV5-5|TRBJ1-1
TGTGCCAGCAGCTTGGCTGGAGACACTGAAGCTTTCTTT
CASSLAGDTEAFF
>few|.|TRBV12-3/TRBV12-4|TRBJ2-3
TGTGCCAGCAGTTTCAGCGGACCAGATACGCAGTATTTT
CASSFSGPDTQYF
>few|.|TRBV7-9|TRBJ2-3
TGTGCCAGCAGCCCAGACAGTTTTGGTACAGATACGCAGTATTTT
CASSPDSFGTDTQYF
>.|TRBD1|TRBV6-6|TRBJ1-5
TGTGCCAGCAGTCCGATAACAGGGGCCCATCAGCCCCAGCATTTT
CASSPITGAHQPQHF
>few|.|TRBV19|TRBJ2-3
TGTGCCAGTAGCCCCCAGGGTCAACGCACAGATACGCAGTATTTT
CASSPQGQRTDTQYF
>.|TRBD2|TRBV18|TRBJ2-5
TGTGCCAGCTCAGTGGGACTAAGCGGGAGCTGGGAGACCCAGTACTTC
CASSVGLSGSWETQYF
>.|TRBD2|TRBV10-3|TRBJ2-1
TGTGCCATCAGTGCCCCCACCGGGACTAGCGACCACGGTGAGCAGTTCTTC
CAISAPTGTSDHGEQFF
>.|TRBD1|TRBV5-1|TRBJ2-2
TGCGCCAGCAGCGATGGACAGGGCACCGGGGAGCTGTTTTTT
CASSDGQGTGELFF
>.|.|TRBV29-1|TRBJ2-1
TGCAGCGTTGAAGATCTGGGGAGGAACAATGAGCAGTTCTTC
CSVEDLGRNNEQFF
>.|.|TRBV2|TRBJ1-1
TGTGCCAGCAGAGCACAGGTAATGAACACTGAAGCTTTCTTT
CASRAQVMNTEAFF
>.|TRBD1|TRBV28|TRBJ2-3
TGTGCCAGCACCCAGGACAGGGGGATAGATACGCAGTATTTT
CASTQDRGIDTQYF
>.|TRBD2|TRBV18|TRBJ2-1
TGTGCCAGCTCACCTCGCGCCGGGACTAGAAACGTCCACGAGCAGTTCTTC
CASSPRAGTRNVHEQFF
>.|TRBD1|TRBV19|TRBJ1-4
TGTGCCAGCTTTCAGGGGGCGCCTAATGAAAAACTGTTTTTT
CASFQGAPNEKLFF
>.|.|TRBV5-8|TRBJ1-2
TGTGCCAGCAGCCCGCCCCTTAGCGGCTATGGCTACACCTTC
CASSPPLSGYGYTF
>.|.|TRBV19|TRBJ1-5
TGTGCCAGTAGTCCAGGACAGCCCAATCAGCCCCAGCATTTT
CASSPGQPNQPQHF
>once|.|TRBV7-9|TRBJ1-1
TGTGCCAGCACCTCTGGGCTCGCTGAAGCTTTCTTT
CASTSGLAEAFF
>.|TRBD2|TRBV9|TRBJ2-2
TGTGCCAGCAGCCTCAGACTAGCGGGAGGGATTGTAGGGGAGCTGTTTTTT
CASSLRLAGGIVGELFF